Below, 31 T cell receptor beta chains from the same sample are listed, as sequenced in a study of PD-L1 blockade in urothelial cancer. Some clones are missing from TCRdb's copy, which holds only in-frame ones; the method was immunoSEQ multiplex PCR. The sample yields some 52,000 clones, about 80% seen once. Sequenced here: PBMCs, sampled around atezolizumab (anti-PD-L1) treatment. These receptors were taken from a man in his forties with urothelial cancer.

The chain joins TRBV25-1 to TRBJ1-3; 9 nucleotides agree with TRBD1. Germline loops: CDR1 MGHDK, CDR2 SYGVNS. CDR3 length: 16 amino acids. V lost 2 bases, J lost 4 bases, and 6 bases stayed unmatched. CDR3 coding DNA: TGTGCCAGCAGTGAACTGCGGACAGGGGCGGGAAACACCATATATTTT. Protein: CASSELRTGAGNTIYF.

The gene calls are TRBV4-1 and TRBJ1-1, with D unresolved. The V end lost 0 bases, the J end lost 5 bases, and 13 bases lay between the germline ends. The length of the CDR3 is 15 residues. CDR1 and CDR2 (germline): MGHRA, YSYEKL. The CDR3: CASSQDFGKVTEAFF. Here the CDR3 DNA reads TGCGCCAGCAGCCAAGACTTCGGGAAAGTAACTGAAGCTTTCTTT.

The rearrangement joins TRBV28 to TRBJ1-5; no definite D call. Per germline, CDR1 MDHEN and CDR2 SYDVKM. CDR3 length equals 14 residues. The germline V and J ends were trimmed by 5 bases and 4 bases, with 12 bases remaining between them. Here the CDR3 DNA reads TGTGCCAGCAGTCCTCCCCCGGGGAATCAGCCCCAGCATTTT. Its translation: CASSPPPGNQPQHF.

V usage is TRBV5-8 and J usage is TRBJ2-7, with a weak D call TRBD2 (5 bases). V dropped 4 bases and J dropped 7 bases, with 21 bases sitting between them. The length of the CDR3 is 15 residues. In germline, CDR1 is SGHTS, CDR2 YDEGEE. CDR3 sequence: CASSREIHPAGEQYF. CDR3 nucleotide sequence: TGTGCCAGCAGCAGGGAGATACACCCGGCCGGAGAGCAGTACTTC. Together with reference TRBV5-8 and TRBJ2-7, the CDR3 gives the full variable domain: EAGVTQSPTHLIKTRGQQATLRCSPISGHTSVYWYQQALGLGLQFLLWYDEGEERNRGNFPPRFSGRQFPNYSSELNVNALELEDSALYLCASSREIHPAGEQYFGPGTRLTVT.

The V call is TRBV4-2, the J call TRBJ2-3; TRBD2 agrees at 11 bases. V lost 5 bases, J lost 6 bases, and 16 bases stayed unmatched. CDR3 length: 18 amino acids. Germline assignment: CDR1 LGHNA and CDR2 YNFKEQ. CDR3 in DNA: TGTGCCAGCAGCGGGGGGACTAGCGGTAACCCAAAGCAGGATACGCAGTATTTT. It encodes CASSGGTSGNPKQDTQYF.

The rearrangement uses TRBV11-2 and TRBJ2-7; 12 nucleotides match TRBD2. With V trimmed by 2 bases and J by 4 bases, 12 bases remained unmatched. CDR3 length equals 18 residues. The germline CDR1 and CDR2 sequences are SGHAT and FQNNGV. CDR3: CASSLKGPSGRASYEQYF. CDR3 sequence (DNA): TGTGCCAGCAGCTTAAAGGGGCCTAGCGGGAGGGCCTCGTACGAGCAGTACTTC.

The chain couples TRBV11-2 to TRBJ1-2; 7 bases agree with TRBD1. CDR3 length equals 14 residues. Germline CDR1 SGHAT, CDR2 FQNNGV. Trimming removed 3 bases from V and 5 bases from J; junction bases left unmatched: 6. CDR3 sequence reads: CASSFGRQGYGYTF. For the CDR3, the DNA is TGTGCCAGCAGCTTCGGGAGACAGGGTTATGGCTACACCTTC.

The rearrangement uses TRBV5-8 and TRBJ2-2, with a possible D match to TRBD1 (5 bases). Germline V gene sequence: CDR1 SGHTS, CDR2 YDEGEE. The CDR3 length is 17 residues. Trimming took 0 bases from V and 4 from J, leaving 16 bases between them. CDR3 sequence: CASSLEGAGIVTGELFF. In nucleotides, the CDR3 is TGTGCCAGCAGCTTGGAAGGGGCAGGGATTGTCACCGGGGAGCTGTTTTTT.

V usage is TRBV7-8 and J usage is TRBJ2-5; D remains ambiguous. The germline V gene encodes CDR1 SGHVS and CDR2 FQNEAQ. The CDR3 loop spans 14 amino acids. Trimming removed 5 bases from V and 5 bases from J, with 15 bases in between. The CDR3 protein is CASSPRYARETQYF. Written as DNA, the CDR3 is TGTGCCAGCAGCCCCCGGTATGCACGGGAGACCCAGTACTTC.

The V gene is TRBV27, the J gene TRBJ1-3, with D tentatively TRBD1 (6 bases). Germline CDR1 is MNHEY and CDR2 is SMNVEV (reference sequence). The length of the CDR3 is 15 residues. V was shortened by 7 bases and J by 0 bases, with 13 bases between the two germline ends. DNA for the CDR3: TGTGCCAGCACCAAGACAGGAGACTCTGGAAACACCATATATTTT. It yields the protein CASTKTGDSGNTIYF.

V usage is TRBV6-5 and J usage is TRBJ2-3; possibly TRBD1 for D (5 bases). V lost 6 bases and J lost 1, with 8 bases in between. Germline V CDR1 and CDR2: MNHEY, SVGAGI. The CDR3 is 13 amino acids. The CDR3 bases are TGTGCCAGCAGGCGCAGGGGCACAGATACGCAGTATTTT. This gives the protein CASRRRGTDTQYF.

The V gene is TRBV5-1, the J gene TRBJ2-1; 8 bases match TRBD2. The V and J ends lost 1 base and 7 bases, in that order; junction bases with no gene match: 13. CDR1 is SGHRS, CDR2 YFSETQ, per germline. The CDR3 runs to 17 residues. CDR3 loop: CASSLLFPGGPSNEQFF. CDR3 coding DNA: TGCGCCAGCAGCTTGTTATTCCCGGGAGGGCCTAGTAATGAGCAGTTCTTC.

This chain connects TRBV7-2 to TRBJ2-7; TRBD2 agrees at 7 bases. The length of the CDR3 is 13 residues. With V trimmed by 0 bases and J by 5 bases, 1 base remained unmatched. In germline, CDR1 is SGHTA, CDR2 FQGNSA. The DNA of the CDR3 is TGTGCCAGCAGCTTAGCGGGAGGGCACGAGCAGTACTTC. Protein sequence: CASSLAGGHEQYF.

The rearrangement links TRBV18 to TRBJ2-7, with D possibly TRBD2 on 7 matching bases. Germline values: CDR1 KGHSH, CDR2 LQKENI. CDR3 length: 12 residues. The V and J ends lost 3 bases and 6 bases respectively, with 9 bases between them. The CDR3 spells CASSPRGLEQYF. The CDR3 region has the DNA TGTGCCAGCTCACCGCGGGGGCTCGAGCAGTACTTC.

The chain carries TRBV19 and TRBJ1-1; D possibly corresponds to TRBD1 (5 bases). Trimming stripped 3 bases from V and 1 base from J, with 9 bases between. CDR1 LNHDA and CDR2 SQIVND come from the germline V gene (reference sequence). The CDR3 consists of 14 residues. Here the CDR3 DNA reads TGTGCCAGTAGTATTAACAGGAGGAACACTGAAGCTTTCTTT. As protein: CASSINRRNTEAFF.

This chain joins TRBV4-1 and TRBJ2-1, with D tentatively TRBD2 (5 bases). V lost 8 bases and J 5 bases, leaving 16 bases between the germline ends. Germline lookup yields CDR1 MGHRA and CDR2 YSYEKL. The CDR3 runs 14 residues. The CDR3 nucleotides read TGCGCCAGCGCAATTAAGAGCGGAAACAATGAGCAGTTCTTC. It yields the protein CASAIKSGNNEQFF.

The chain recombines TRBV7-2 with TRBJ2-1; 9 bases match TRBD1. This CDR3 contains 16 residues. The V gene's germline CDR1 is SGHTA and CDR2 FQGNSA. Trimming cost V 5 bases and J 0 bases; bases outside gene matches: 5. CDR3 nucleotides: TGTGCCAGCAGCAGGGACAGGGTGAGCTCCTACAATGAGCAGTTCTTC. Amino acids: CASSRDRVSSYNEQFF. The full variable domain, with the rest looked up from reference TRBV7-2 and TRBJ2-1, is GAGVSQSPSNKVTEKGKDVELRCDPISGHTALYWYRQSLGQGLEFLIYFQGNSAPDKSGLPSDRFSAERTGGSVSTLTIQRTQQEDSAVYLCASSRDRVSSYNEQFFGPGTRLTVL.

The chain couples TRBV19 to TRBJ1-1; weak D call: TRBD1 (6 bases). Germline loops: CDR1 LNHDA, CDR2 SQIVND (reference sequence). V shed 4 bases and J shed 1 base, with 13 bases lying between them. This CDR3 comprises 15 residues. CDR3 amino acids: CASSKGSTGNTEAFF. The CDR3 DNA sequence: TGTGCCAGTAGTAAGGGCTCGACAGGGAACACTGAAGCTTTCTTT.

CDR3 DNA: TGCGCCAGCAGCCTCCGGCTCAGGGACAGGGGAGAGGGCAATCAGCCCCAGCATTTT. Encoded protein: CASSLRLRDRGEGNQPQHF. The rearrangement joins TRBV5-1 to TRBJ1-5, with TRBD1 identical over 10 bases. The CDR3 is 19 amino acids. Losses at the gene ends were 4 bases for V and 2 bases for J; bases not matched to a gene: 15. Looked up from germline, CDR1 is SGHRS and CDR2 is YFSETQ.

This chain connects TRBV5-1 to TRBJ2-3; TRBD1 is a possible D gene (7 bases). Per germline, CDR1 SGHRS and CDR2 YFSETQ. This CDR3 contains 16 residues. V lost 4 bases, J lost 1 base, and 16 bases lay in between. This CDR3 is CASSLPTGTGTDTQYF. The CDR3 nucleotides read TGCGCCAGCAGCCTCCCGACAGGGACTGGCACAGATACGCAGTATTTT.

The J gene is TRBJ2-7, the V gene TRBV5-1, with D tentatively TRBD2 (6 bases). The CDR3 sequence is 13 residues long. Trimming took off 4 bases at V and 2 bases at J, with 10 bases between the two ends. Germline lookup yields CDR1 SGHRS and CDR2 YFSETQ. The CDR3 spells CASSPAGTYEQYF. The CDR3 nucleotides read TGCGCCAGCAGCCCGGCGGGAACCTACGAGCAGTACTTC.

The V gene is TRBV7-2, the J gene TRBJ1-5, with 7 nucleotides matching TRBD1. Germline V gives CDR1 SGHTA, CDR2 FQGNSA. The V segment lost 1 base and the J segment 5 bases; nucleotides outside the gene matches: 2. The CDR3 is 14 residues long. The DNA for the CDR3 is TGTGCCAGCAGCTTAGTTGGGACAGATCAGCCCCAGCATTTT. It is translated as CASSLVGTDQPQHF. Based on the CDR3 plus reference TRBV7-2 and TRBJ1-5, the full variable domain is GAGVSQSPSNKVTEKGKDVELRCDPISGHTALYWYRQSLGQGLEFLIYFQGNSAPDKSGLPSDRFSAERTGGSVSTLTIQRTQQEDSAVYLCASSLVGTDQPQHFGDGTRLSIL.

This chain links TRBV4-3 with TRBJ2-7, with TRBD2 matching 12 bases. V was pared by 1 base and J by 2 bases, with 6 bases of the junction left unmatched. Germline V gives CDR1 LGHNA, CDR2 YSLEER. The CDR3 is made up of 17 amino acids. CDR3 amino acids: CASSQGTSGTGTYEQYF. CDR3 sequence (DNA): TGCGCCAGCAGCCAAGGGACTAGCGGGACCGGTACCTACGAGCAGTACTTC.

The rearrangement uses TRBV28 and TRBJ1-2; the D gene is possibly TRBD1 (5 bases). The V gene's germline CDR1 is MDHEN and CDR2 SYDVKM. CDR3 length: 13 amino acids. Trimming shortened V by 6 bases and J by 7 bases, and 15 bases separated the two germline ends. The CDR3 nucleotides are TGTGCCAGCAGACCTACGGGGGAAGGTGGCTACACCTTC. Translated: CASRPTGEGGYTF.

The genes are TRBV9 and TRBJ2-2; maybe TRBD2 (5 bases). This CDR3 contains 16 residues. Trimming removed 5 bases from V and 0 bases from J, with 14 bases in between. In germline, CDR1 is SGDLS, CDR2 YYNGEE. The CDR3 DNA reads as TGTGCCAGCAGGGAACAAGGGAGCCCGAACACCGGGGAGCTGTTTTTT. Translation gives CASREQGSPNTGELFF.

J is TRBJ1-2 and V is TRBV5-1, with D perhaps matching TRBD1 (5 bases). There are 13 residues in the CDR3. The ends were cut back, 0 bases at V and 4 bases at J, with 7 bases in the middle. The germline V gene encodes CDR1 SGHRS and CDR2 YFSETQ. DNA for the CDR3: TGCGCCAGCAGCTTGGGACAGAGCTATGGCTACACCTTC. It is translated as CASSLGQSYGYTF. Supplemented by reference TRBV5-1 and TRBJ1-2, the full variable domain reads KAGVTQTPRYLIKTRGQQVTLSCSPISGHRSVSWYQQTPGQGLQFLFEYFSETQRNKGNFPGRFSGRQFSNSRSEMNVSTLELGDSALYLCASSLGQSYGYTFGSGTRLTVV.

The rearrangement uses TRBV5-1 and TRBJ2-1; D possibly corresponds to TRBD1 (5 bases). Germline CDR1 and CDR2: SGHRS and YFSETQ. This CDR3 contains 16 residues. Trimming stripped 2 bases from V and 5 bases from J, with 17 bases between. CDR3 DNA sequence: TGCGCCAGCAGCTTATGGGGCGCGCAAGTAAACAATGAGCAGTTCTTC. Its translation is CASSLWGAQVNNEQFF.

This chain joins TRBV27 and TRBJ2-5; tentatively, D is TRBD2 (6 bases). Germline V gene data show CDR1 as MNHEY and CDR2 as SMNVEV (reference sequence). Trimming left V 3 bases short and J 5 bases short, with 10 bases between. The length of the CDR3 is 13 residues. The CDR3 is CASSFSGRETQYF. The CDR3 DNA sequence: TGTGCCAGCAGTTTCTCAGGGAGGGAGACCCAGTACTTC.

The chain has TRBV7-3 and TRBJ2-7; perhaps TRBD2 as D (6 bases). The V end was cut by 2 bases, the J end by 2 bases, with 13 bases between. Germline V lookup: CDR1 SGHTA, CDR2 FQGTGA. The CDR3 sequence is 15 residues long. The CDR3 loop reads CASSLYVGGPYEQYF. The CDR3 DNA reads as TGTGCCAGCAGCTTATATGTTGGAGGGCCCTACGAGCAGTACTTC. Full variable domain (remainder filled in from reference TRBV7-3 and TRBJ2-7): GAGVSQTPSNKVTEKGKYVELRCDPISGHTALYWYRQSLGQGPEFLIYFQGTGAADDSGLPNDRFFAVRPEGSVSTLKIQRTERGDSAVYLCASSLYVGGPYEQYFGPGTRLTVT.

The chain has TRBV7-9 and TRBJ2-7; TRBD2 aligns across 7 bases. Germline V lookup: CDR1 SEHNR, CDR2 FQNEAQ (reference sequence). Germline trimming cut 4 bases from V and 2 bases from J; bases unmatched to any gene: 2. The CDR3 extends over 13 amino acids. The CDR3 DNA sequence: TGTGCCAGCAGCTGGGGGGGGGCCTACGAGCAGTACTTC. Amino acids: CASSWGGAYEQYF. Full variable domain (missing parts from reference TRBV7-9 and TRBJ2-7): DTGVSQNPRHKITKRGQNVTFRCDPISEHNRLYWYRQTLGQGPEFLTYFQNEAQLEKSRLLSDRFSAERPKGSFSTLEIQRTEQGDSAMYLCASSWGGAYEQYFGPGTRLTVT.

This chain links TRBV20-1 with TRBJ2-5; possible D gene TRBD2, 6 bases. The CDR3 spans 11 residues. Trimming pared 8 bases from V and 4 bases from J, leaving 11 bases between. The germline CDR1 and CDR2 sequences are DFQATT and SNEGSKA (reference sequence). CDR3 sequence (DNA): TGCAGTAATGTGGGGGGAGAGACCCAGTACTTC. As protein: CSNVGGETQYF.